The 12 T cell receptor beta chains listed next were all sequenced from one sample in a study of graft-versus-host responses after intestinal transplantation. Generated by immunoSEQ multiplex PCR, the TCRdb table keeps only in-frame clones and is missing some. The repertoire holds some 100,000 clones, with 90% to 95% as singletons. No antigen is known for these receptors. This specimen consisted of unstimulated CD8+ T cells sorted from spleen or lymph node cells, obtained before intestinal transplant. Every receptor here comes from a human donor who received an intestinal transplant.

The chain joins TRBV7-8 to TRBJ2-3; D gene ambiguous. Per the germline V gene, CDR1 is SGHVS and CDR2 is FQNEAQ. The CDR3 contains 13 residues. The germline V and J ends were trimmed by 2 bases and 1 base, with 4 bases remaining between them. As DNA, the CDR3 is TGTGCCAGCAGCTTAAAGGGCACAGATACGCAGTATTTT. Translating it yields CASSLKGTDTQYF.

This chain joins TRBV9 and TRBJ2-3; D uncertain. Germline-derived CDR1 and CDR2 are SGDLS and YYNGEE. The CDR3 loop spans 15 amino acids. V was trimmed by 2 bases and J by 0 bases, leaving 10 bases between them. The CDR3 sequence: CASSVGLTSTDTQYF. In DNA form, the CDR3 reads TGTGCCAGCAGCGTTGGCCTAACTAGCACAGATACGCAGTATTTT.

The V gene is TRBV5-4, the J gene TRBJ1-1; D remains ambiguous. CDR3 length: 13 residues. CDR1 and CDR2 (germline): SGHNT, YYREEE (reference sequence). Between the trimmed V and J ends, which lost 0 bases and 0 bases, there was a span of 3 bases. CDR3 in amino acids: CASSLELNTEAFF. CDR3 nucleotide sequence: TGTGCCAGCAGCTTGGAACTGAACACTGAAGCTTTCTTT. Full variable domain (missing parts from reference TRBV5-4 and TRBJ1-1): ETGVTQSPTHLIKTRGQQVTLRCSSQSGHNTVSWYQQALGQGPQFIFQYYREEENGRGNFPPRFSGLQFPNYSSELNVNALELDDSALYLCASSLELNTEAFFGQGTRLTVV.

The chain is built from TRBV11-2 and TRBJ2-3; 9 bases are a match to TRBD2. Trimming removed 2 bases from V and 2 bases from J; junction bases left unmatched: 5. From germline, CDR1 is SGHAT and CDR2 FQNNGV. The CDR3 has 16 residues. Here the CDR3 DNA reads TGTGCCAGCAGCTTACTACTGGGACTAGCCACAGATACGCAGTATTTT. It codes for CASSLLLGLATDTQYF.

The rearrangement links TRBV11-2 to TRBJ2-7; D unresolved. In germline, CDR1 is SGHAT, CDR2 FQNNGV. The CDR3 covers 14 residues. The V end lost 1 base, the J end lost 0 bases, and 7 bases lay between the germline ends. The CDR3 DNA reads TGTGCCAGCAGCTTAGGACCCTTCTCCTACGAGCAGTACTTC. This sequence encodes CASSLGPFSYEQYF.

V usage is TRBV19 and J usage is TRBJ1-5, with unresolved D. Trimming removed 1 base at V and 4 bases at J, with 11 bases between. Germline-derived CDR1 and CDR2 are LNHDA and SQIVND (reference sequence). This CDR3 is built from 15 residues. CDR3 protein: CASSIGRELNQPQHF. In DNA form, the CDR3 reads TGTGCCAGTAGTATAGGTAGGGAATTGAATCAGCCCCAGCATTTT.

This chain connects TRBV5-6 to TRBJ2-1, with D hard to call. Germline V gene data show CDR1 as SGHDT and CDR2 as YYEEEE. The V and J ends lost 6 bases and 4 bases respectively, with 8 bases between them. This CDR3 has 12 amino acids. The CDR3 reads CASTYGYNEQFF. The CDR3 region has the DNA TGTGCCAGCACCTACGGGTACAATGAGCAGTTCTTC.

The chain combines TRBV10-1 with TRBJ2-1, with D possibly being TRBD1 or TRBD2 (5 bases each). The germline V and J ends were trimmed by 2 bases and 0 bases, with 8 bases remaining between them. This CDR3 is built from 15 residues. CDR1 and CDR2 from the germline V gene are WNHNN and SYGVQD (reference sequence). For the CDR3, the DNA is TGCGCCAGCAGTGAGGCAGGGAGCTCCTACAATGAGCAGTTCTTC. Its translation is CASSEAGSSYNEQFF.

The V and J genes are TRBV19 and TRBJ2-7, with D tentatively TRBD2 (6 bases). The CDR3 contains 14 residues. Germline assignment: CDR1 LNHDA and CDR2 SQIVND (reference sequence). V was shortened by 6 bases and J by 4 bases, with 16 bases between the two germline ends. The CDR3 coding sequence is TGTGCCAGTAGAGCAGCGGAGGGGCCTTACGAGCAGTACTTC. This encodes CASRAAEGPYEQYF.

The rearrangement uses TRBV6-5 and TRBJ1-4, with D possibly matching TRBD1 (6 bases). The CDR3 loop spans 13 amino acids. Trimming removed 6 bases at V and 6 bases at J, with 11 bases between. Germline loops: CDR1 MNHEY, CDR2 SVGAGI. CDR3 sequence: CASRRGWDEKLFF. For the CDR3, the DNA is TGTGCCAGCAGGAGGGGGTGGGATGAAAAACTGTTTTTT.

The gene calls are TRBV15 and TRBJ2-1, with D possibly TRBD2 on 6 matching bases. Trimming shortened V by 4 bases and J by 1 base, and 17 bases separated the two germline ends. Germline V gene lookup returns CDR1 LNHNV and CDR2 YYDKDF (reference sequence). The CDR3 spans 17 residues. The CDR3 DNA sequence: TGTGCCACCAGCACAAGCCGGGAGACGGGGTCCTACAATGAGCAGTTCTTC. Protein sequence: CATSTSRETGSYNEQFF.

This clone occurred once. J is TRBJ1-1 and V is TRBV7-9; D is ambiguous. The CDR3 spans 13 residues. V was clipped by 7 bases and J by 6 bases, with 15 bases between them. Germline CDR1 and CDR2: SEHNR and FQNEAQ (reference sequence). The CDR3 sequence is CASTPSEKPEAFF. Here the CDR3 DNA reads TGTGCCAGCACCCCCTCCGAAAAACCTGAAGCTTTCTTT.